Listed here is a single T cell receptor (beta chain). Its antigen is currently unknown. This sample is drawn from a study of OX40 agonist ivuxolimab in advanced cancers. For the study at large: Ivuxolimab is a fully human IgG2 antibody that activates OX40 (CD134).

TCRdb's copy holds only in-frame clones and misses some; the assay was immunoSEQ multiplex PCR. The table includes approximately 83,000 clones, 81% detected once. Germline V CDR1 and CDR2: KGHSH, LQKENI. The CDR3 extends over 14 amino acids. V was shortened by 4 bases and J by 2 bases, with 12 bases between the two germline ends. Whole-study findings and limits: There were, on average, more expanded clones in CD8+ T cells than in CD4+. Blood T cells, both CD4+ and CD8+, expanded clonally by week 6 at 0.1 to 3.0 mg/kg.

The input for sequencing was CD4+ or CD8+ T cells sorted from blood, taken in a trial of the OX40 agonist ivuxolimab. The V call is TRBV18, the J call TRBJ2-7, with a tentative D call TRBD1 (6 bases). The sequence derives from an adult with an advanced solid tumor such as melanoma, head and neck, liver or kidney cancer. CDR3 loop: CASSQRDITYEQYF. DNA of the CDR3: TGTGCCAGCTCACAAAGGGACATAACCTACGAGCAGTACTTC.